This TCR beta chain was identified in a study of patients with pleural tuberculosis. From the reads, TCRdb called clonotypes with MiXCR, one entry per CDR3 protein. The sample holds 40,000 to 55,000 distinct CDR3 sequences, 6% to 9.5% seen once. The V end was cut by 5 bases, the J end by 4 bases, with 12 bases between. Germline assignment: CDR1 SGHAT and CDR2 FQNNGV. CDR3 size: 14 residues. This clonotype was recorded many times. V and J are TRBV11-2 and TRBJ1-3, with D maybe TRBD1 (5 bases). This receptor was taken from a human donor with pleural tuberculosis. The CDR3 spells CASSPQGYGNTIYF. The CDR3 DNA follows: TGTGCCAGCAGCCCGCAGGGATACGGAAACACCATATATTTT.